In this sample, the clone carrying this T cell receptor beta chain turned up many times. CDR1 and CDR2 (germline): KGHDR, SFDVKD. The CDR3 totals 23 residues. After removal of 2 bases from V and 2 bases from J, the junction contained 15 bases not matched to a gene. In TCRdb, the 5' RACE reads were re-called with MiXCR into one record per CDR3 protein. This table holds 350,000 to 400,000 distinct CDR3 sequences, around a fifth found once. This sample was taken from a study of T-cell memory formation after mild COVID-19. Across the study: Largely donor-specific TCR clusters were found.

The specimen sequenced was PBMCs or a T cell subset sorted from them (not recorded which). The sequence came from an adult woman who had mild COVID-19 (a few samples of this study predate the infection). Cell type and time point are not known. This chain joins TRBV24-1 and TRBJ2-6, with 15 nucleotides matching TRBD2. The CDR3 bases are TGTGCCACCAGTGATTCGATGGGACTAGCGGGGGGCCTCCTTAGTGCTGGGGCCAACGTCCTGACTTTC. Translated: CATSDSMGLAGGLLSAGANVLTF.